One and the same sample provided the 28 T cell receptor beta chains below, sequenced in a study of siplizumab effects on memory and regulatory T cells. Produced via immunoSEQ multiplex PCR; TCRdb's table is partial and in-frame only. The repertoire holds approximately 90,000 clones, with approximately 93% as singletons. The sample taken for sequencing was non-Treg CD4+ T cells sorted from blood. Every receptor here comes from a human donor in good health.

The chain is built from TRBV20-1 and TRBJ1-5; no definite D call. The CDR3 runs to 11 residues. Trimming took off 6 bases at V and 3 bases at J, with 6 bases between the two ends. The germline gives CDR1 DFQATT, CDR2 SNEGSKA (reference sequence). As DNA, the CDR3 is TGCAGTGCAGGGCCCAATCAGCCCCAGCATTTT. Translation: CSAGPNQPQHF.

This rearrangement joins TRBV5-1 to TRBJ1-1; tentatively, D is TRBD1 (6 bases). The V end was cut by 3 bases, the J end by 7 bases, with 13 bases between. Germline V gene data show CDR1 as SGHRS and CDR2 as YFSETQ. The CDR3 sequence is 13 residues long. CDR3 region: CASSSQIQGEAFF. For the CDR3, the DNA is TGCGCCAGCAGCTCCCAAATACAGGGTGAAGCTTTCTTT.

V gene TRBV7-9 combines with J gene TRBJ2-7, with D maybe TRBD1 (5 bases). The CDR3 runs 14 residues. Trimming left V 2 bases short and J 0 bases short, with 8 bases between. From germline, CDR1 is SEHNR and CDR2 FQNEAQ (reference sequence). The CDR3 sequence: CASSLIDSSYEQYF. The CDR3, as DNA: TGTGCCAGCAGCTTAATAGACAGCTCCTACGAGCAGTACTTC.

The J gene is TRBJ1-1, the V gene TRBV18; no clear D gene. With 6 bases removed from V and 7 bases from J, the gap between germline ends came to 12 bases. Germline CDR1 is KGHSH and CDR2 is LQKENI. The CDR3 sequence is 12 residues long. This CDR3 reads CASSLSGGEAFF. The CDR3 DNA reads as TGTGCCAGCTCGCTAAGCGGCGGTGAAGCTTTCTTT.

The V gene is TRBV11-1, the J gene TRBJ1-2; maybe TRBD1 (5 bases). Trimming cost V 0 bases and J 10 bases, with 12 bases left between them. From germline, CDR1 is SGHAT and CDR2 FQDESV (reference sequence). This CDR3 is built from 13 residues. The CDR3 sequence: CASSLAWGRDYTF. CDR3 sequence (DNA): TGTGCCAGCAGCTTAGCTTGGGGCAGAGACTACACCTTC. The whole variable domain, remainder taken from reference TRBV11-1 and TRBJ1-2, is EAEVAQSPRYKITEKSQAVAFWCDPISGHATLYWYRQILGQGPELLVQFQDESVVDDSQLPKDRFSAERLKGVDSTLKIQPAELGDSAMYLCASSLAWGRDYTFGSGTRLTVV.

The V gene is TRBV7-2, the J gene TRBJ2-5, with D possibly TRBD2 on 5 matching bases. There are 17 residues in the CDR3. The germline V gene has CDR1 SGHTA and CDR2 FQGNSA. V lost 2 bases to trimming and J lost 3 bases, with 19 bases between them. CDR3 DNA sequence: TGTGCCAGCAGCTTATCGGCCTTTGAGGGCCCCGAAGAGACCCAGTACTTC. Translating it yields CASSLSAFEGPEETQYF. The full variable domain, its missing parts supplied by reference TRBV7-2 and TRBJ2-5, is GAGVSQSPSNKVTEKGKDVELRCDPISGHTALYWYRQSLGQGLEFLIYFQGNSAPDKSGLPSDRFSAERTGGSVSTLTIQRTQQEDSAVYLCASSLSAFEGPEETQYFGPGTRLLVL.

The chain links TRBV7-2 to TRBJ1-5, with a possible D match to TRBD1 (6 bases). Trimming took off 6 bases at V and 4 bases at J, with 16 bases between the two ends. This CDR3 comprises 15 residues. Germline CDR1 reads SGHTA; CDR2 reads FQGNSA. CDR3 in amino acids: CASSLQGTTNQPQHF. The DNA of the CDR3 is TGTGCCAGCAGTTTACAGGGCACGACGAATCAGCCCCAGCATTTT.

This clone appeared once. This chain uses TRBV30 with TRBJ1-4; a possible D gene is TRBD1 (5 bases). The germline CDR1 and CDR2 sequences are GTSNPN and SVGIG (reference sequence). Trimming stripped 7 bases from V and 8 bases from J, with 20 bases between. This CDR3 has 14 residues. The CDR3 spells CAYIKGSGEEKLFF. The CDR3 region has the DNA TGTGCCTATATTAAGGGGTCGGGAGAGGAAAAACTGTTTTTT. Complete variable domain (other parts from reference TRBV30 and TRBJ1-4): SQTIHQWPATLVQPVGSPLSLECTVEGTSNPNLYWYRQAAGRGLQLLFYSVGIGQISSEVPQNLSASRPQDRQFILSSKKLLLSDSGFYLCAYIKGSGEEKLFFGSGTQLSVL.

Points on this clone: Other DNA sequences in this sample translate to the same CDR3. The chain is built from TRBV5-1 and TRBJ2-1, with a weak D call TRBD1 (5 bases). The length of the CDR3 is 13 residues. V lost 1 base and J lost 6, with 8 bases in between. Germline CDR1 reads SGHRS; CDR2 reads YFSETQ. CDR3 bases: TGCGCCAGCAGCTTGCAGGGTTCCAATGAGCAGTTCTTC. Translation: CASSLQGSNEQFF.

The CDR3, as DNA: TGTGCCAGCAGTGCGGGGAGGGCCTCCTACAATGAGCAGTTCTTC. Its translation is CASSAGRASYNEQFF. The V gene is TRBV2, the J gene TRBJ2-1; 7 nucleotides agree with TRBD2. From germline, CDR1 is SNHLY and CDR2 FYNNEI. V was clipped by 4 bases and J by 0 bases; unmatched bases: 3. The CDR3 contains 15 residues. Combining the CDR3 with reference TRBV2 and TRBJ2-1 gives the whole variable domain EPEVTQTPSHQVTQMGQEVILRCVPISNHLYFYWYRQILGQKVEFLVSFYNNEISEKSEIFDDQFSVERPDGSNFTLKIRSTKLEDSAMYFCASSAGRASYNEQFFGPGTRLTVL.

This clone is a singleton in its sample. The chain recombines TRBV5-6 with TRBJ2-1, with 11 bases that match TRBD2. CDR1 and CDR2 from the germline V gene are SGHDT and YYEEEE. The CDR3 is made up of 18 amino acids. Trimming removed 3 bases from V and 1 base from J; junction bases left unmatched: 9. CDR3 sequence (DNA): TGTGCCAGCAGCTCCGGGACTAGCGGAAGGGTTTCCTACAATGAGCAGTTCTTC. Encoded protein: CASSSGTSGRVSYNEQFF. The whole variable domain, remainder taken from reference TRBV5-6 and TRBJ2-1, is DAGVTQSPTHLIKTRGQQVTLRCSPKSGHDTVSWYQQALGQGPQFIFQYYEEEERQRGNFPDRFSGHQFPNYSSELNVNALLLGDSALYLCASSSGTSGRVSYNEQFFGPGTRLTVL.

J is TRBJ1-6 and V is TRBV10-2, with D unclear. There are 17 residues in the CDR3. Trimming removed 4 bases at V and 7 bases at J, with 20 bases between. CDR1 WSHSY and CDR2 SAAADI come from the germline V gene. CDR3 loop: CASSVAHPGGSNSPLHF. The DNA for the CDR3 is TGCGCCAGCAGTGTAGCTCATCCAGGAGGATCAAATTCACCCCTCCACTTT.

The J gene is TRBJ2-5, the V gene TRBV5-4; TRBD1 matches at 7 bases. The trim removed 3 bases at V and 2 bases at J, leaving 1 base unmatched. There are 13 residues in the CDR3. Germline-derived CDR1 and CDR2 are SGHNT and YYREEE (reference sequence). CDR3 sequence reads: CASSWDSQETQYF. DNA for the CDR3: TGTGCCAGCAGCTGGGACAGTCAAGAGACCCAGTACTTC.

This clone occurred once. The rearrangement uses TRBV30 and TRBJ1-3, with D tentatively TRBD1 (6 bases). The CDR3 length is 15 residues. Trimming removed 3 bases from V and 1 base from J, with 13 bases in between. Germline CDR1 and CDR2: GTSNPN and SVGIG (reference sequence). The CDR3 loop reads CAWSRRGTSGNTIYF. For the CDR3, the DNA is TGTGCCTGGAGCCGAAGGGGGACTTCTGGAAACACCATATATTTT.

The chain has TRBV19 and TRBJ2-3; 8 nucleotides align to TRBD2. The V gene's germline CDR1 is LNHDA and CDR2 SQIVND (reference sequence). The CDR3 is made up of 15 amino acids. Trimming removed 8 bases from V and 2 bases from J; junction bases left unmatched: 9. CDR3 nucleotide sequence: TGTGCCAGTCGGTACGGCGGGGGGCACACAGATACGCAGTATTTT. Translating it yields CASRYGGGHTDTQYF.

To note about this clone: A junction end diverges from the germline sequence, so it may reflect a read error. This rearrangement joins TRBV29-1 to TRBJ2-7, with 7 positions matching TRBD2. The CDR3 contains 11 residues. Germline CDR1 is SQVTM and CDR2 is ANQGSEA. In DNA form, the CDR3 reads TGCAGCGTTGAAGAAGGCGGGGGTTCGGACTTC. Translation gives CSVEEGGGSDF.

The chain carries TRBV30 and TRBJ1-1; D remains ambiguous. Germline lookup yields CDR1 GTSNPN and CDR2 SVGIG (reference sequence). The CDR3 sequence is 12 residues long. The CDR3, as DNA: TGTGCTTTGAGTCGGGAGAACACTGAAGCTTTCTTT. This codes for CALSRENTEAFF.

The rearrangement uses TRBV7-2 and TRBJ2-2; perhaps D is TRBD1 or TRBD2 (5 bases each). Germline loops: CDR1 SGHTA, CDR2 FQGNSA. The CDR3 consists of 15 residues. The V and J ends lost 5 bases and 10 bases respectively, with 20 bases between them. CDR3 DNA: TGTGCCAGCAGCCCAGCCGGGGCCTTAGTCCAGGAGCTGTTTTTT. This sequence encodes CASSPAGALVQELFF.

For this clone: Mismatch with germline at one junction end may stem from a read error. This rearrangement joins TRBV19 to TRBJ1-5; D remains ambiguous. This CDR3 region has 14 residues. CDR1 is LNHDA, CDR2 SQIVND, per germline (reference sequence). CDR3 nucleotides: TGTGCCAGTAGTATAGCCCATGCTAATCTGCCCCAGCATTTT. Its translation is CASSIAHANLPQHF.

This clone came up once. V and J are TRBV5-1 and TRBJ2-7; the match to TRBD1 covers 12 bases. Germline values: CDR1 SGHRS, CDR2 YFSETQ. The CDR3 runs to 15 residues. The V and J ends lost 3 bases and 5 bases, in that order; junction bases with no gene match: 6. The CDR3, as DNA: TGCGCCAGCAGCTGGACCGGGACAGGGGGCGACGAGCAGTACTTC. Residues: CASSWTGTGGDEQYF.

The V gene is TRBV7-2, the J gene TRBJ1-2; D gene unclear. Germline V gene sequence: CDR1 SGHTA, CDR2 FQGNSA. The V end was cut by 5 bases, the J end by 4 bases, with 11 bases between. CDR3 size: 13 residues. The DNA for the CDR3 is TGTGCCAGCAGCCAGTCGGCGGTCTATGGCTACACCTTC. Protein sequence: CASSQSAVYGYTF.

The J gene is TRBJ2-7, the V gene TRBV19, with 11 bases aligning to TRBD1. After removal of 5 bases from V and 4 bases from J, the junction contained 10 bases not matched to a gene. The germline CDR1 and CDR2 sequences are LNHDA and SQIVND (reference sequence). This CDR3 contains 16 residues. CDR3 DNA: TGTGCCAGTAGTCTCTCCCCCGGGACAGGGGGGTACGAGCAGTACTTC. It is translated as CASSLSPGTGGYEQYF.

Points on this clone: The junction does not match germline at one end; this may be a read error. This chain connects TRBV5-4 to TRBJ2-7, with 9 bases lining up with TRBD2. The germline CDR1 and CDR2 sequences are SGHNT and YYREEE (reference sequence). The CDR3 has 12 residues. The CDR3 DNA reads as TGTGCCAGCAGCGTAGATAGCGGGAGTAGAGGCTTC. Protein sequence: CASSVDSGSRGF.

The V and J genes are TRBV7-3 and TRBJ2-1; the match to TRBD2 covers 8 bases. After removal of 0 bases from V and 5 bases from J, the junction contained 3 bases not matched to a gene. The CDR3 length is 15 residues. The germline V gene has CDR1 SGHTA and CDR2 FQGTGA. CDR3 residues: CASSLTSGMNNEQFF. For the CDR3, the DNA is TGTGCCAGCAGCTTAACTAGCGGGATGAACAATGAGCAGTTCTTC.

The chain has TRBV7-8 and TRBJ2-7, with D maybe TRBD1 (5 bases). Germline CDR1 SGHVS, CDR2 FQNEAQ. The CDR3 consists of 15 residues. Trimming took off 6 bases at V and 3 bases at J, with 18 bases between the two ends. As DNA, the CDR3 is TGTGCCAGCAGGAAGGCGGAGTTAAGGGGCTACGAGCAGTACTTC. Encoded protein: CASRKAELRGYEQYF.

CDR3 in amino acids: CASSLTGMTGNTIYF. Written as DNA, the CDR3 is TGTGCCAGCAGCTTAACGGGAATGACTGGAAACACCATATATTTT. The chain employs TRBV11-2 and TRBJ1-3; D is unresolved. Trimming pared 2 bases from V and 2 bases from J, leaving 10 bases between. In germline, CDR1 is SGHAT, CDR2 FQNNGV. The CDR3 loop spans 15 amino acids.

The CDR3 DNA reads as TGCGCCAGCAGCCAAGATCGGAGGTCTGAGCAGTACTTC. Its translation is CASSQDRRSEQYF. The rearrangement uses TRBV4-1 and TRBJ2-7; D is possibly TRBD2 (5 bases). Per germline, CDR1 MGHRA and CDR2 YSYEKL. Trimming took 0 bases from V and 7 from J, leaving 10 bases between them. The CDR3 contains 13 residues.

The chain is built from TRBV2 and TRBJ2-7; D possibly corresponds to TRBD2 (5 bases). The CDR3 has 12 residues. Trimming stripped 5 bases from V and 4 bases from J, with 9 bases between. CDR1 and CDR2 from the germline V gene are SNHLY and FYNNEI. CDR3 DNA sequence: TGTGCCAGCAGTCCCCGCGGGTACGAGCAGTACTTC. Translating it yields CASSPRGYEQYF.